This TCR beta chain came from a study of Ad26.COV2.S vaccination and SARS-CoV-2 variants. V was trimmed by 3 bases and J by 4 bases, leaving 19 bases between them. CDR3 size: 16 residues. Germline lookup yields CDR1 SGHNT and CDR2 YYREEE (reference sequence). Indicated treatment: some 19 received Ad26.COV2.S at low or high dose, single or two shots; about 5 received placebo; per-sample allocation not given. Day 63 following the first vaccine or placebo injection was when the samples were taken. Clones were read by immunoSEQ multiplex PCR, and TCRdb kept only the in-frame ones, dropping some. Of around 420,000 clones listed, roughly 88% are singletons.

The material was peripheral blood, obtained in a trial of Ad26.COV2.S vaccine versus placebo. The TCR originated in a person aged 18-60 years who received the Ad26.COV2.S COVID-19 vaccine or a placebo. J is TRBJ1-1 and V is TRBV5-4; maybe TRBD1 (5 bases). The CDR3 sequence is CASSWGGVGRVTEAFF. Written as DNA, the CDR3 is TGTGCCAGCAGCTGGGGGGGTGTGGGCAGGGTCACTGAAGCTTTCTTT.